The TCR beta chain described here comes from a study of response to subunit inactivated influenza vaccine. Study-level results: Each seasonal flu vaccination may recruit only limited new T cells, authors suggested.

MiXCR, applied by TCRdb to the RT-PCR reads, yields one record per CDR3 protein. The data contain 500,000 to 600,000 distinct CDR3 sequences, about 12% of them seen just once; the ten biggest clones take up roughly 10%. The CDR3 contains 16 residues. V lost 0 bases and J 4 bases, leaving 13 bases between the germline ends. The V gene's germline CDR1 is MNHEY and CDR2 SVGEGT. About this clonotype: Its antigen remains unknown.

The sequence came from a man aged 50-59 years who received an inactivated influenza vaccine. The sample in question was PBMCs from blood, obtained on the day of vaccination. The chain combines TRBV6-2 or TRBV6-3 with TRBJ2-1; D might be TRBD2 (5 bases). This CDR3 reads CASSYSTGLGYNEQFF. The CDR3 bases are TGTGCCAGCAGTTACTCAACGGGATTGGGTTACAATGAGCAGTTCTTC.